The rows below give T cell receptor beta chains drawn from one sample of a study of glioma-infiltrating T cells. One entry per CDR3 protein results from TCRdb running MiXCR on the multiplex PCR reads. The sample includes 400,000 or so distinct CDR3 sequences, roughly two fifths seen only once; the top ten take 12%. Sequenced: glioma tissue, nonneoplastic brain tissue, or PBMCs (not recorded which). These receptors were taken from a human donor with low-grade glioma or glioblastoma, undergoing nonglioma brain surgery, or in good health (not recorded which). CDR3s include the opening cysteine and the closing phenylalanine or tryptophan. Each record gives: D gene, clone size, V gene, J gene, CDR3 DNA, CDR3 protein. A D gene is named only where the DNA matches it firmly. Clone size appears in some rows only: once, few, many, or a class for an expanded clone.

D gene: .; clone size: .; V gene: TRBV28; J gene: TRBJ2-2; CDR3 DNA: TGTGCCAGCAGTCGAGGGGATCTTCGGTCGGCCGGGGAGCTGTTTTTT; CDR3 protein: CASSRGDLRSAGELFF
D gene: .; clone size: few; V gene: TRBV7-9; J gene: TRBJ2-5; CDR3 DNA: TGTGCCAGCAGCCCCCGCCGACTAGGTCAAGAGACCCAGTACTTC; CDR3 protein: CASSPRRLGQETQYF
D gene: .; clone size: .; V gene: TRBV4-1; J gene: TRBJ1-6; CDR3 DNA: TGCGCCAGCAGCCTAAGGGGCAGCGATTCACCCCTCCACTTT; CDR3 protein: CASSLRGSDSPLHF
D gene: .; clone size: .; V gene: TRBV19; J gene: TRBJ1-1; CDR3 DNA: TGTGCCAGTAGTAGGCCCCTCGAGACAGGAATCGCTTTCTTT; CDR3 protein: CASSRPLETGIAFF
D gene: TRBD1; clone size: .; V gene: TRBV20-1; J gene: TRBJ1-2; CDR3 DNA: TGCAGTGCTAGGGTCCCGGGACAGGGTAAAGTAAGCACCTTC; CDR3 protein: CSARVPGQGKVSTF
D gene: TRBD1; clone size: once; V gene: TRBV19; J gene: TRBJ2-3; CDR3 DNA: TGTGCCAGTAGTCGCGACGGGACAGGGGGTTCGGATACGCAGTATTTT; CDR3 protein: CASSRDGTGGSDTQYF
D gene: .; clone size: .; V gene: TRBV7-6; J gene: TRBJ2-5; CDR3 DNA: TGTGCCAGAAGCTTAGCAGGTCGATTAGAGACCCAGTACTTC; CDR3 protein: CARSLAGRLETQYF
D gene: .; clone size: .; V gene: TRBV4-1; J gene: TRBJ1-6; CDR3 DNA: TGCGCCAGCAGCCAAGAAGAAAGGAATTCACCCCTCCACTTT; CDR3 protein: CASSQEERNSPLHF
D gene: TRBD2; clone size: many; V gene: TRBV27; J gene: TRBJ2-5; CDR3 DNA: TGTGCCAGCAGTTTATCTCTAGCGGGAGCCTCAGAGACCCAGTACTTC; CDR3 protein: CASSLSLAGASETQYF
D gene: .; clone size: .; V gene: TRBV7-6; J gene: TRBJ2-1; CDR3 DNA: TGTGCCAGCAGCCCTTCTGGCTCAAGACGCTACAATGAGCAGTTCTTC; CDR3 protein: CASSPSGSRRYNEQFF
D gene: .; clone size: .; V gene: TRBV28; J gene: TRBJ2-1; CDR3 DNA: TGTGCCAGCAGTACCCGGGGCAGGGTATACAATGAGCAGTTCTTC; CDR3 protein: CASSTRGRVYNEQFF
D gene: .; clone size: few; V gene: TRBV6-1; J gene: TRBJ2-7; CDR3 DNA: TGTGCCATCAGTCCGGCCTCCTACGAGCAGTACTTC; CDR3 protein: CAISPASYEQYF
D gene: TRBD1; clone size: .; V gene: TRBV29-1; J gene: TRBJ2-7; CDR3 DNA: TGCAGCGTCTCCCGGGACAGGGGGCCATACGAGCAGTACTTC; CDR3 protein: CSVSRDRGPYEQYF
D gene: .; clone size: many; V gene: TRBV27; J gene: TRBJ2-7; CDR3 DNA: TGTGCCAGCGGACGGGACTCCTACGAGCAGTACTTC; CDR3 protein: CASGRDSYEQYF
D gene: .; clone size: many; V gene: TRBV28; J gene: TRBJ1-2; CDR3 DNA: TGTGCCAGCAGGCCAACAGGGTATTATGGCTACACCTTC; CDR3 protein: CASRPTGYYGYTF
D gene: .; clone size: .; V gene: TRBV28; J gene: TRBJ2-1; CDR3 DNA: TGTGCCAGCAGTTTAGTAGGGACTGGGTACAATGAGCAGTTCTTC; CDR3 protein: CASSLVGTGYNEQFF
D gene: .; clone size: .; V gene: TRBV12-3/TRBV12-4; J gene: TRBJ1-5; CDR3 DNA: TGTGCCAGCAGTTTCGGAAGGGCCCAGCCCCAGCATTTT; CDR3 protein: CASSFGRAQPQHF
D gene: .; clone size: .; V gene: TRBV7-9; J gene: TRBJ2-1; CDR3 DNA: TGTGCCAGCAGCTCGGCCGGCGAACGGCAGTTCTTC; CDR3 protein: CASSSAGERQFF
D gene: .; clone size: once; V gene: TRBV6-1; J gene: TRBJ1-3; CDR3 DNA: TGTGCCGGTACAGCGGCCTACATGAACACCATATATTTT; CDR3 protein: CAGTAAYMNTIYF
D gene: .; clone size: .; V gene: TRBV7-9; J gene: TRBJ1-6; CDR3 DNA: TGTGCCTGCAGCTTAGGAGGGACGGAAGACGGGTCCTATAATTCACCCCTCCACTTT; CDR3 protein: CACSLGGTEDGSYNSPLHF
D gene: TRBD2; clone size: .; V gene: TRBV6-1; J gene: TRBJ2-5; CDR3 DNA: TGTGCCAGCACCCCTGCGAGGAGCGGGAAAGAGACCCAGTACTTC; CDR3 protein: CASTPARSGKETQYF
D gene: .; clone size: many; V gene: TRBV6-1; J gene: TRBJ2-1; CDR3 DNA: TGTGCCAGCAGTCGGGCTTCTAGAGTACATGAGCAGTTCTTC; CDR3 protein: CASSRASRVHEQFF
D gene: TRBD1; clone size: few; V gene: TRBV7-9; J gene: TRBJ1-5; CDR3 DNA: TGTGCCAGCAGCCCGACAGGGACCGGCAATCAGCCCCAGCATTTT; CDR3 protein: CASSPTGTGNQPQHF
D gene: .; clone size: .; V gene: TRBV7-9; J gene: TRBJ2-3; CDR3 DNA: TGTGCCAGCAGCCGGTGGCCCATGACAGATACGCAGTATTTT; CDR3 protein: CASSRWPMTDTQYF
D gene: .; clone size: .; V gene: TRBV10-3; J gene: TRBJ2-2; CDR3 DNA: TGTGCCATCACCCAAGCGGCCTCTCAAGCCGGGGAGCTGTTTTTT; CDR3 protein: CAITQAASQAGELFF
D gene: TRBD2; clone size: few; V gene: TRBV7-9; J gene: TRBJ2-1; CDR3 DNA: TGTGCCAGCCAACTGGGCGGGAGGTACAATGAGCAGTTCTTC; CDR3 protein: CASQLGGRYNEQFF
D gene: .; clone size: .; V gene: TRBV7-2; J gene: TRBJ1-3; CDR3 DNA: TGTGCCAGCAGCTCTATGGCAGGGTCTGGAAACACCATATATTTT; CDR3 protein: CASSSMAGSGNTIYF
D gene: .; clone size: many; V gene: TRBV2; J gene: TRBJ2-3; CDR3 DNA: TGTGCCAGCAACTTTGAGGCTGTGGGAACAGATACGCAGTATTTT; CDR3 protein: CASNFEAVGTDTQYF
D gene: .; clone size: many; V gene: TRBV7-9; J gene: TRBJ1-5; CDR3 DNA: TGTGCCAGCAGCTTTGGGGGTATCTCTCAGCCCCAGCATTTT; CDR3 protein: CASSFGGISQPQHF
D gene: .; clone size: .; V gene: TRBV6-5; J gene: TRBJ1-6; CDR3 DNA: TGTGCCAGCAGTTACTCTTCGACAATCCTCGATTCACGCCTCCACTTT; CDR3 protein: CASSYSSTILDSRLHF
D gene: .; clone size: .; V gene: TRBV20-1; J gene: TRBJ1-5; CDR3 DNA: TGCAGTGCTAGAGATCTTACAGAGAACTTAGGGCAGCCCCAGCATTTT; CDR3 protein: CSARDLTENLGQPQHF
D gene: .; clone size: few; V gene: TRBV7-9; J gene: TRBJ2-7; CDR3 DNA: TGTGCCAGCGGCCTAGCGCACGAGCAGTACTTC; CDR3 protein: CASGLAHEQYF
D gene: .; clone size: .; V gene: TRBV7-2; J gene: TRBJ2-5; CDR3 DNA: TGTGCCAGCAGCTGGTGGATCCAAGGGACCCAGTACTTC; CDR3 protein: CASSWWIQGTQYF
D gene: TRBD2; clone size: .; V gene: TRBV24-1; J gene: TRBJ2-1; CDR3 DNA: TGTGCCACCGGTGGGTCGGGAGGTTCCTACAGTGAGCAGTTCTTC; CDR3 protein: CATGGSGGSYSEQFF
D gene: .; clone size: .; V gene: TRBV29-1; J gene: TRBJ1-2; CDR3 DNA: TGCAGCGTTGAGGTTGGCAGGGCTGTCTTTGGCTACACCTTC; CDR3 protein: CSVEVGRAVFGYTF
D gene: .; clone size: many; V gene: TRBV6-2/TRBV6-3; J gene: TRBJ2-4; CDR3 DNA: TGTGCCAGCACTAATATCGGGGGTTACAAAAACATTCAGTACTTC; CDR3 protein: CASTNIGGYKNIQYF
D gene: .; clone size: .; V gene: TRBV2; J gene: TRBJ1-5; CDR3 DNA: TGTGCCAGCAGCCGGGACGGGACCTTCAATCAGCCCCAGCATTTT; CDR3 protein: CASSRDGTFNQPQHF
D gene: .; clone size: few; V gene: TRBV19; J gene: TRBJ2-1; CDR3 DNA: TGTGCCAGTAGTCTGCCAGGACTGTACAATGAGCAGTTCTTC; CDR3 protein: CASSLPGLYNEQFF
D gene: .; clone size: .; V gene: TRBV18; J gene: TRBJ1-6; CDR3 DNA: TGTGCCAGCTCACCAGAAAGGAGTTCACCCCTCCACTTT; CDR3 protein: CASSPERSSPLHF
D gene: TRBD2; clone size: .; V gene: TRBV20-1; J gene: TRBJ2-1; CDR3 DNA: TGCAGGGCAATCACGGGACTAGCGGGAGGGCGTGAGCAGTTCTTC; CDR3 protein: CRAITGLAGGREQFF
D gene: .; clone size: .; V gene: TRBV19; J gene: TRBJ1-5; CDR3 DNA: TGTGCCAGTAGTATAGTTGGCCAGGGAGGTCAGCCCCAGCATTTT; CDR3 protein: CASSIVGQGGQPQHF
D gene: TRBD1; clone size: .; V gene: TRBV28; J gene: TRBJ2-1; CDR3 DNA: TGTGCCAGCAGTTTATATGGGACAGGGACCAGCTCCTACAATGAGCAGTCCTTC; CDR3 protein: CASSLYGTGTSSYNEQSF